This T cell receptor beta chain was recorded in a study of beta chain features in type 1 diabetes. The study's findings and limits: There was a moderate but significant shortening of TCRB CDR3s in all four CD4+ subsets of Type 1 diabetes patients. For type 1 diabetes patients, VDJ junctions showed fewer insertions and more deletions.

The study reverse transcribed the entire isolated RNA, so it sequenced expressed TCRB transcripts. Generated by immunoSEQ multiplex PCR, the TCRdb table keeps only in-frame clones and is missing some. This table holds about 640,000 clones, under 15% found once. With regard to this clone: Its target is not known. This sample includes further DNA sequences coding for the same CDR3.

The CDR3 has 12 amino acids. Germline trimming cut 6 bases from V and 3 bases from J; bases unmatched to any gene: 1. Germline values: CDR1 ENHRY, CDR2 SYGVKD. This rearrangement joins TRBV10-3 to TRBJ2-5; 7 bases line up with TRBD1. The sequence was obtained from a man in his thirties or forties with type 1 diabetes. The sequencing sample was made of naive CD4+ T cells from blood. This chain's CDR3 is CAIRGTEETQYF. CDR3 DNA sequence: TGTGCCATCAGGGGGACAGAAGAGACCCAGTACTTC.